The 25 T cell receptor beta chains given below trace back to one sample, sequenced in a study of CD8+CD57+ T cells in acquired aplastic anemia. The template for TCR beta VDJ and CDR3 sequence profiling was genomic DNA. TCRdb reprocessed the reads via MiXCR and lists one record per CDR3 protein. The sample consists of about 190,000 distinct CDR3 sequences, 64% of them appearing once. Sequencing used sorted CD4+, CD8+, or CD8+CD57+ T cells (not recorded which) from PBMCs. These receptors were obtained from a human donor with severe aplastic anemia or a healthy control (not recorded which).

This clonotype was counted many times. The chain links TRBV27 to TRBJ1-1; D gene ambiguous. V was pared by 6 bases and J by 4 bases, with 12 bases between. This CDR3 contains 13 residues. Germline assignment: CDR1 MNHEY and CDR2 SMNVEV (reference sequence). As DNA, the CDR3 is TGTGCCAGCAGCCCCACGACGACCACTGAAGCTTTCTTT. Its protein is CASSPTTTTEAFF.

This chain uses TRBV7-2 with TRBJ1-2, with TRBD1 matching over 9 bases. Per germline, CDR1 SGHTA and CDR2 FQGNSA. Trimming removed 4 bases from V and 5 bases from J; junction bases left unmatched: 8. CDR3 length equals 15 residues. The CDR3 reads CASSSTPGQGYGYTF. In DNA, the CDR3 is TGTGCCAGCAGCTCAACACCGGGACAGGGTTATGGCTACACCTTC.

The chain uses TRBV12-3 or TRBV12-4 and TRBJ2-3, with 9 bases fitting TRBD1. V lost 6 bases and J lost 4; bases outside the gene matches: 11. This CDR3 is 16 amino acids long. CDR3 DNA: TGTGCCAGCAGGCCCGGGACAGGGAATTGGGCAGATACGCAGTATTTT. Its translation: CASRPGTGNWADTQYF.

The V gene is TRBV29-1, the J gene TRBJ2-1; 7 bases agree with TRBD1. This CDR3 comprises 13 residues. The V gene's germline CDR1 is SQVTM and CDR2 ANQGSEA. Unmatched junction bases numbered 7, after V lost 7 bases and J lost 4 bases. CDR3 residues: CSARGTVYNEQFF. The CDR3 DNA reads as TGCAGCGCCAGAGGGACAGTTTACAATGAGCAGTTCTTC.

The chain is built from TRBV9 and TRBJ1-4; D unresolved. The V end was cut by 7 bases, the J end by 3 bases, with 16 bases between. The CDR3 is 15 residues long. Per the germline V gene, CDR1 is SGDLS and CDR2 is YYNGEE. This CDR3 is CASGHMGGANEKLFF. In DNA, the CDR3 is TGTGCCAGCGGCCATATGGGTGGGGCTAATGAAAAACTGTTTTTT. The variable domain in full, with the rest retrieved from reference TRBV9 and TRBJ1-4, is DSGVTQTPKHLITATGQRVTLRCSPRSGDLSVYWYQQSLDQGLQFLIQYYNGEERAKGNILERFSAQQFPDLHSELNLSSLELGDSALYFCASGHMGGANEKLFFGSGTQLSVL.

The CDR3 here is CASSQSSLTGFGYGYTF. The CDR3 DNA is TGTGCCAGCAGTCAATCCAGCCTGACAGGGTTCGGCTATGGCTACACCTTC. The genes are TRBV12-3 or TRBV12-4 and TRBJ1-2; 7 bases are a match to TRBD1. The CDR3 is made up of 17 amino acids. V shed 5 bases, J shed 4 bases, and the junction held 16 bases outside the gene matches.

This clonotype is a singleton in its sample. The rearrangement joins TRBV10-2 to TRBJ2-1; 12 bases are a match to TRBD2. CDR3 size: 17 residues. Germline loops: CDR1 WSHSY, CDR2 SAAADI. The V and J ends lost 3 bases and 12 bases, in that order; junction bases with no gene match: 15. The CDR3 spells CASSERLAGAPSNLQFF. The CDR3 DNA sequence: TGCGCCAGCAGTGAACGACTAGCGGGAGCCCCCTCGAATCTGCAGTTCTTC.

This chain's CDR3 is CASSPTLTVDSPLHF. The DNA for the CDR3 is TGTGCCAGCAGCCCCACGTTGACGGTAGATTCACCCCTCCACTTT. V gene TRBV5-5 combines with J gene TRBJ1-6; no reliable D call. Per the germline V gene, CDR1 is SGHKS and CDR2 is YYEKEE (reference sequence). The CDR3 has 15 amino acids. V dropped 4 bases and J dropped 8 bases, with 16 bases sitting between them.

The chain is built from TRBV19 and TRBJ2-7, with 9 bases identical to TRBD1. J was trimmed by 5 bases and V by 6 bases; bases with no gene match: 5. CDR3 size: 13 residues. The germline V gene encodes CDR1 LNHDA and CDR2 SQIVND (reference sequence). CDR3 amino acids: CASSMDRGNEQYF. The CDR3 bases are TGTGCCAGTAGCATGGACAGGGGCAACGAGCAGTACTTC. Combining the CDR3 with reference TRBV19 and TRBJ2-7 gives the whole variable domain DGGITQSPKYLFRKEGQNVTLSCEQNLNHDAMYWYRQDPGQGLRLIYYSQIVNDFQKGDIAEGYSVSREKKESFPLTVTSAQKNPTAFYLCASSMDRGNEQYFGPGTRLTVT.

Points on this clonotype: One end of the junction varies from germline; a read error may be responsible. The V and J genes are TRBV5-4 and TRBJ2-5; the D is unclear. From germline, CDR1 is SGHNT and CDR2 YYREEE (reference sequence). This CDR3 is 13 amino acids long. CDR3 sequence: CGSSLAPPETQYF. In nucleotides, the CDR3 is TGTGGCAGCAGCTTGGCACCGCCTGAGACCCAGTACTTC.

A single count supports this clonotype. The chain carries TRBV24-1 and TRBJ2-1; 10 bases line up with TRBD2. The CDR3 runs 19 residues. The germline CDR1 and CDR2 sequences are KGHDR and SFDVKD. The V segment lost 3 bases and the J segment 9 bases; nucleotides outside the gene matches: 19. The CDR3, as DNA: TGTGCCACCAGTGATCTTAAGGAACTAGCGGGGAAAAGAAGGGGTGAGCAGTTCTTC. This translates into CATSDLKELAGKRRGEQFF.

J is TRBJ2-3 and V is TRBV25-1; 8 bases fit TRBD2. The CDR3 extends over 15 amino acids. After removal of 3 bases from V and 5 bases from J, the junction contained 7 bases not matched to a gene. CDR1 and CDR2 from the germline V gene are MGHDK and SYGVNS. For the CDR3, the DNA is TGTGCCAGCAGTGATTTAGCGGGGCGGGGAGATACGCAGTATTTT. It is translated as CASSDLAGRGDTQYF.

This clonotype was picked up many times. V gene TRBV7-9 combines with J gene TRBJ1-1, with 7 bases aligning to TRBD1. Germline CDR1 and CDR2: SEHNR and FQNEAQ (reference sequence). J was trimmed by 1 base and V by 6 bases; bases with no gene match: 20. The CDR3 is made up of 19 amino acids. The DNA for the CDR3 is TGTGCCAGCAGTTCGAGTGTTATTCGGGACAGATTTCCGAACACTGAAGCTTTCTTT. It translates to CASSSSVIRDRFPNTEAFF.

About this clonotype: Since no conserved phenylalanine or tryptophan closes the CDR3, a read error is the likely cause. This rearrangement joins TRBV27 to TRBJ1-2, with D perhaps matching TRBD1 (6 bases). The CDR3 has 14 amino acids. CDR1 and CDR2 (germline): MNHEY, SMNVEV (reference sequence). V lost 5 bases, J lost 10 bases, and 20 bases lay in between. CDR3 region: CASSPRERDIPYTL. The CDR3 coding sequence is TGTGCCAGCAGTCCCCGGGAAAGGGACATACCCTACACCCTC.

The table lists this clonotype with a few counts. This sequence joins TRBV24-1 and TRBJ2-1; D unresolved. V lost 1 base to trimming and J lost 13 bases, with 10 bases between them. CDR1 and CDR2 from the germline V gene are KGHDR and SFDVKD. The CDR3 is made up of 12 amino acids. The CDR3 DNA is TGTGCCACCAGTGATTTCTCAGGTAACCAGTTCTTC. Protein: CATSDFSGNQFF.

The rearrangement links TRBV7-7 to TRBJ2-3; TRBD1 matches at 11 bases. The CDR3 extends over 14 amino acids. Germline trimming cut 5 bases from V and 5 bases from J; bases unmatched to any gene: 3. Germline lookup yields CDR1 SSHAT and CDR2 FNYEAQ (reference sequence). The chain's CDR3 is CASSLDRGQDTQYF. The CDR3 DNA follows: TGTGCCAGCAGCCTGGACAGGGGGCAAGATACGCAGTATTTT.

The chain carries TRBV6-5 and TRBJ2-5, with 7 bases aligning to TRBD2. This CDR3 has 13 amino acids. Germline trimming cut 5 bases from V and 10 bases from J; bases unmatched to any gene: 10. Germline values: CDR1 MNHEY, CDR2 SVGAGI. This chain's CDR3 is CASSPAGRGHQYF. The CDR3 DNA follows: TGTGCCAGCAGTCCAGCGGGAAGAGGGCACCAGTACTTC.

The chain couples TRBV24-1 to TRBJ1-2, with D possibly being TRBD1 (6 bases). Germline assignment: CDR1 KGHDR and CDR2 SFDVKD. Trimming pared 4 bases from V and 8 bases from J, leaving 13 bases between. This CDR3 comprises 13 residues. CDR3 sequence (DNA): TGTGCCACCAGTGAGTCGGGGGCGCGGGGCTACACCTTC. This codes for CATSESGARGYTF.

This clonotype has more than one count but fewer than ten. This chain connects TRBV24-1 to TRBJ1-2; TRBD1 agrees at 7 bases. This CDR3 is built from 15 residues. The ends lost 2 bases at V and 2 bases at J; junction bases unmatched: 4. Germline lookup yields CDR1 KGHDR and CDR2 SFDVKD. CDR3 bases: TGTGCCACCAGTGATTCGGACAGGCCCAACTATGGCTACACCTTC. Its translation is CATSDSDRPNYGYTF.

This clonotype was seen just once. The gene calls are TRBV7-9 and TRBJ2-7; D is uncertain. This CDR3 spans 14 amino acids. The germline gives CDR1 SEHNR, CDR2 FQNEAQ (reference sequence). Trimming shortened V by 3 bases and J by 3 bases, and 12 bases separated the two germline ends. The CDR3 spells CASSFSTPLYEQYF. CDR3 nucleotide sequence: TGTGCCAGCAGCTTTTCGACCCCGCTCTACGAGCAGTACTTC.

This chain joins TRBV20-1 and TRBJ2-7; no clear D gene. Germline loops: CDR1 DFQATT, CDR2 SNEGSKA (reference sequence). Trimming cost V 0 bases and J 4 bases, with 10 bases left between them. CDR3 length equals 13 residues. The CDR3 DNA follows: TGCAGTGCTAGAGATCGTAGGGATTACGAGCAGTACTTC. It yields the protein CSARDRRDYEQYF.

The sample holds a few counts of this clonotype. The genes are TRBV7-3 and TRBJ1-1; no clear D. Germline V gene data show CDR1 as SGHTA and CDR2 as FQGTGA. The CDR3 covers 11 residues. V lost 7 bases and J lost 7, with 10 bases in between. In nucleotides, the CDR3 is TGTGCCAGCACCGGCGGGTTTGAAGCTTTCTTT. Translated, it gives CASTGGFEAFF. Full variable domain (missing parts from reference TRBV7-3 and TRBJ1-1): GAGVSQTPSNKVTEKGKYVELRCDPISGHTALYWYRQSLGQGPEFLIYFQGTGAADDSGLPNDRFFAVRPEGSVSTLKIQRTERGDSAVYLCASTGGFEAFFGQGTRLTVV.

The genes are TRBV20-1 and TRBJ2-2; maybe TRBD2 (5 bases). CDR1 is DFQATT, CDR2 SNEGSKA, per germline (reference sequence). The V gene lost 1 base and the J gene lost 2 bases, with 11 bases spanning the gap. The CDR3 contains 15 residues. Here the CDR3 reads CSARGIGLNTGELFF. CDR3 DNA sequence: TGCAGTGCTAGAGGGATTGGACTTAACACCGGGGAGCTGTTTTTT.

Of note for this clonotype: Mismatch with germline at one junction end may stem from a read error. The rearrangement links TRBV9 to TRBJ2-2; D might be TRBD2 (5 bases). CDR1 and CDR2 (germline): SGDLS, YYNGEE. The CDR3 length is 14 residues. Written as DNA, the CDR3 is TGCGCCAGCAGCGGCCGGCCGAACACCGGGGAGCTGTTTTTT. Residues: CASSGRPNTGELFF.

This clonotype was detected many times. The chain employs TRBV7-9 and TRBJ2-1; 9 positions agree with TRBD2. The CDR3 has 16 residues. Trimming removed 3 bases from V and 8 bases from J; junction bases left unmatched: 11. CDR1 SEHNR and CDR2 FQNEAQ come from the germline V gene (reference sequence). CDR3 nucleotides: TGTGCCAGCAGCTTCTTCTTCTCGGGCGGGGGGGATGAGCAGTTCTTC. It encodes CASSFFFSGGGDEQFF. The full variable domain, its missing parts supplied by reference TRBV7-9 and TRBJ2-1, is DTGVSQNPRHKITKRGQNVTFRCDPISEHNRLYWYRQTLGQGPEFLTYFQNEAQLEKSRLLSDRFSAERPKGSFSTLEIQRTEQGDSAMYLCASSFFFSGGGDEQFFGPGTRLTVL.